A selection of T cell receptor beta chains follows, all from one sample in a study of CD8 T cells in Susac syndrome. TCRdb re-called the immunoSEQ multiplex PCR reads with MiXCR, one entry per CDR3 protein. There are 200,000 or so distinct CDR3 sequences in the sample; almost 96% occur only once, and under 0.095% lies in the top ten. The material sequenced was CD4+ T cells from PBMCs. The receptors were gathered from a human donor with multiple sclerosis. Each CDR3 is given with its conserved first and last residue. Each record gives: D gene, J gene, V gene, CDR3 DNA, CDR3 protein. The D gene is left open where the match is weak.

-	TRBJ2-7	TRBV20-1	TGCAGTGCTTTCAAAGCGGGCTCCTACGAGCAGTACTTC	CSAFKAGSYEQYF
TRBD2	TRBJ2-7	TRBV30	TGTGCCTGGAGTGCTGCGGGAGGATACTCCTACGAGCAGTACTTC	CAWSAAGGYSYEQYF
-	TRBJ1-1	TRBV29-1	TGCAGCGTTCGGCAAAACACTGAAGCTTTCTTT	CSVRQNTEAFF
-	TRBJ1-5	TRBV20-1	TGCAGTGCTAGAGTGCAGGGAAATCAGCCCCAGCATTTT	CSARVQGNQPQHF
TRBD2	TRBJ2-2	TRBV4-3	TGCGCCAGCAGCCAAGATAGAGCGGGGGTAGGGGAGCTGTTTTTT	CASSQDRAGVGELFF
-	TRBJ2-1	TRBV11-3	TGTGCCAGCAGCTTAGGACCGGAGTCGGAGCAGTTCTTC	CASSLGPESEQFF
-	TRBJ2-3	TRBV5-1	TGCGCCAGCAGCTTGGAAGGGACCGGAGATACGCAGTATTTT	CASSLEGTGDTQYF
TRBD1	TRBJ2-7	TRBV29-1	TGCAGCGTTACCAGGGGGAGCTACGAGCAGTACTTC	CSVTRGSYEQYF
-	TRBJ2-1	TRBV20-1	TGCAGTGCGAGATCGGGATACAATGAGCAGTTCTTC	CSARSGYNEQFF
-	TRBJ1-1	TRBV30	TGTGCCTGGAGTGGACAGGTCACAGCTTTCTTT	CAWSGQVTAFF
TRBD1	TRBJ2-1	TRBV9	TGTGCCAGCAGCGTAGGACAGGGGAGGAATGAGCAGTTCTTC	CASSVGQGRNEQFF
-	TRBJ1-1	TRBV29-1	TGCAGCGTTGAAGATCTGAACACTGAAGCTTTCTTT	CSVEDLNTEAFF
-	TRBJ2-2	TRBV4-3	TGCGCCAGCAGCCACCTTGGAGGCGTAGGAGCCGGGGAGCTGTTTTTT	CASSHLGGVGAGELFF
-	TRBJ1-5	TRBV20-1	TGCAGTGCTAGTTCAGCCTTAAGCAATCAGCCCCAGCATTTT	CSASSALSNQPQHF
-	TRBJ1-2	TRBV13	TGTGCCAGCAGCAGCGGGATTAACTATGGCTACACCTTC	CASSSGINYGYTF
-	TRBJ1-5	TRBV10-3	TGTGCCATCAGTGAGTCGGCGTCAACGGATAGCAATCAGCCCCAGCATTTT	CAISESASTDSNQPQHF
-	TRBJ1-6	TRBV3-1	TGTGCCAGCAGCCAGGGGTTGGGGGGATCACCCCTCCACTTT	CASSQGLGGSPLHF
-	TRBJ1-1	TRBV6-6	TGTGCCAGCACCGACCCCCAGAAAACTGAAGCTTTCTTT	CASTDPQKTEAFF
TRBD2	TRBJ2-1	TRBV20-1	TGCAGTGCTAGTATACTAGCGGGGGGCTACAATGAGCAGTTCTTC	CSASILAGGYNEQFF
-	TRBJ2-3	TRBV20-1	TGTCGGGGGGCATCAAGCACAGATACGCAGTATTTT	CRGASSTDTQYF
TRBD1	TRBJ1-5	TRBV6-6	TGTGCCAGCAACTCGGGGACAGTGGGTCAGCCCCAGCATTTT	CASNSGTVGQPQHF
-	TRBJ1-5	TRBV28	TGTGCCAGCAGTATACTAACCAGGGATAATCAGCCCCAGCATTTT	CASSILTRDNQPQHF